The 28 T cell receptor beta chains given below trace back to one sample, sequenced in a study of metastatic and nonmetastatic thyroid tumors. Patients had received no treatment of any kind before thyroid surgery. TCRdb reanalyzed the PCR reads with MiXCR. This table has almost 85,000 clones, around an eighth appearing once. Sequencing input: tumor tissue. The receptors shown here come from a female donor with papillary thyroid cancer or a benign thyroid nodule (not recorded which). Some clones in this sample may be carry-over from other donors' samples.

In this sample, this clone turned up many times. The chain employs TRBV19 and TRBJ1-5; D unclear. CDR1 is LNHDA, CDR2 SQIVND, per germline (reference sequence). Trimming left V 0 bases short and J 11 bases short, with 11 bases between. The CDR3 has 13 amino acids. CDR3 residues: CASSIDLPRAQHF. The CDR3 coding sequence is TGTGCCAGTAGTATAGATCTACCGAGGGCCCAGCATTTT.

At least ten counts were recorded for this clone. CDR3 loop: CASSSGGSGYNEQFF. CDR3 DNA: TGTGCCAGCAGTAGCGGGGGGTCGGGATACAATGAGCAGTTCTTC. This chain connects TRBV6-2 or TRBV6-3 to TRBJ2-1; 9 bases map to TRBD2. The CDR3 extends over 15 amino acids. With 5 bases clipped from V and 4 bases from J, the junction kept 6 bases outside the gene matches. Germline lookup yields CDR1 MNHEY and CDR2 SVGEGT.

Details on this clone: A much larger clonotype is one base distant, so this may be a read error. V is TRBV15 and J is TRBJ1-5; 8 bases are a match to TRBD1. The germline gives CDR1 LNHNV, CDR2 YYDKDF (reference sequence). The V and J ends lost 5 bases and 9 bases, in that order; junction bases with no gene match: 6. The CDR3 totals 13 residues. CDR3 protein: CATSSWTGRPQHF. The CDR3 region has the DNA TGTGCCACCAGCTCCTGGACAGGGCGGCCCCAGCATTTT.

This clone was counted ten times or more. The V call is TRBV4-1, the J call TRBJ2-7; TRBD2 aligns across 11 bases. Germline lookup yields CDR1 MGHRA and CDR2 YSYEKL. The CDR3 consists of 17 residues. V was pared by 0 bases and J by 2 bases, with 6 bases of the junction left unmatched. The CDR3 loop is CASSQEPGTSGAYEQYF. CDR3 DNA: TGCGCCAGCAGCCAAGAGCCCGGGACTAGCGGTGCCTACGAGCAGTACTTC.

This clone was recorded at least ten times. The sample contains more than one DNA sequence encoding this CDR3. The chain uses TRBV6-1 and TRBJ2-1; 8 positions agree with TRBD2. Germline CDR1 MNHNS, CDR2 SASEGT. The CDR3 contains 14 residues. Unmatched junction bases numbered 5, after V lost 3 bases and J lost 7 bases. The CDR3 region has the DNA TGTGCCAGCAGTGACCTAGCGGGTTATAATGAGCAGTTCTTC. It specifies CASSDLAGYNEQFF.

This clone was counted ten times or more. The genes are TRBV10-3 and TRBJ2-2; D may be TRBD1 (5 bases). Germline lookup yields CDR1 ENHRY and CDR2 SYGVKD. The CDR3 totals 16 residues. V dropped 2 bases and J dropped 1 base, with 11 bases sitting between them. As DNA, the CDR3 is TGTGCCATCAGTGAGCGAACTCAGGGGAACACCGGGGAGCTGTTTTTT. Translation: CAISERTQGNTGELFF.

This clone has a count of ten or more. The chain has TRBV25-1 and TRBJ2-1; TRBD1 agrees at 10 bases. The CDR3 totals 14 residues. The germline CDR1 and CDR2 sequences are MGHDK and SYGVNS. V gave up 8 bases and J gave up 8 bases; unmatched junction bases: 9. CDR3 sequence reads: CASGRQGAFDEQFF. The CDR3 nucleotides read TGTGCCAGCGGGAGACAGGGGGCTTTCGATGAGCAGTTCTTC.

This clone was counted at least ten times. At the DNA level, this CDR3 is encoded by other sequences in the same sample as well. The chain carries TRBV12-3 or TRBV12-4 and TRBJ2-7, with TRBD2 as a possible D gene (5 bases). Between the trimmed V and J ends, which lost 1 base and 3 bases, there was a span of 10 bases. The CDR3 loop spans 14 amino acids. The CDR3 loop reads CASSLGEGGYEQYF. DNA for the CDR3: TGTGCCAGCAGTTTAGGCGAGGGCGGCTACGAGCAGTACTTC.

The J gene is TRBJ2-1, the V gene TRBV2; 8 bases are a match to TRBD2. The CDR3 is made up of 18 amino acids. CDR1 and CDR2 (germline): SNHLY, FYNNEI. The V segment lost 4 bases and the J segment 0 bases; nucleotides outside the gene matches: 11. In nucleotides, the CDR3 is TGTGCCAGCAGTGGGGGACTAGTGGTAACGACCTCCTACAATGAGCAGTTCTTC. This codes for CASSGGLVVTTSYNEQFF.

At least ten counts were recorded for this clone. V is TRBV20-1 and J is TRBJ1-2, with 7 nucleotides matching TRBD1. The CDR3 extends over 15 amino acids. V shed 0 bases and J 1 base; nucleotides not matched to a gene: 5. CDR1 is DFQATT and CDR2 is SNEGSKA in the germline V gene (reference sequence). The CDR3 DNA reads TGCAGTGCTAGAGATGAAGGGGGCCATAACTATGGCTACACCTTC. Protein sequence: CSARDEGGHNYGYTF.

This clone was seen at least ten times. The chain recombines TRBV12-3 or TRBV12-4 with TRBJ1-4; D perhaps matches TRBD1 (5 bases). The ends were cut back, 0 bases at V and 7 bases at J, with 12 bases in the middle. The CDR3 has 15 residues. The CDR3 nucleotides read TGTGCCAGCAGTTTAGCGGGGCCTAAAGGTGAAAAACTGTTTTTT. Translation gives CASSLAGPKGEKLFF.

Concerning this clone: A much larger clone differs by one base, so this may be a read error. V gene TRBV20-1 combines with J gene TRBJ1-4; a possible D gene is TRBD1 (5 bases). V lost 3 bases and J 5 bases, leaving 13 bases between the germline ends. This CDR3 contains 14 residues. The V gene's germline CDR1 is DFQATT and CDR2 SNEGSKA (reference sequence). As DNA, the CDR3 is TGCAGTGCTAGGAGCTCAGGGACGAATGAAAAACTGTTTTTT. Its translation: CSARSSGTNEKLFF.

This clone was recorded at least ten times. The rearrangement uses TRBV6-1 and TRBJ1-1, with D hard to call. Trimming cost V 2 bases and J 1 base, with 2 bases left between them. This CDR3 is 12 amino acids long. CDR1 is MNHNS and CDR2 is SASEGT in the germline V gene. This CDR3 is CASSEQNTEAFF. CDR3 nucleotide sequence: TGTGCCAGCAGTGAACAGAACACTGAAGCTTTCTTT.

Turning to this clone: A read error may account for a junction end that differs from germline. V is TRBV5-1 and J is TRBJ2-7, with 9 bases aligning to TRBD1. This CDR3 region has 14 residues. In germline, CDR1 is SGHRS, CDR2 YFSETQ. The CDR3 DNA is TGCGCCGGCAGCTTGGGACAGGGCGTATACGAGCAGTACTTC. Its translation is CAGSLGQGVYEQYF. Drawing the rest from reference TRBV5-1 and TRBJ2-7, the complete variable domain is KAGVTQTPRYLIKTRGQQVTLSCSPISGHRSVSWYQQTPGQGLQFLFEYFSETQRNKGNFPGRFSGRQFSNSRSEMNVSTLELGDSALYLCAGSLGQGVYEQYFGPGTRLTVT.

This clone was seen ten or more times. The J gene is TRBJ1-2, the V gene TRBV7-8; D remains ambiguous. There are 18 residues in the CDR3. Germline-derived CDR1 and CDR2 are SGHVS and FQNEAQ. The V end was cut by 5 bases, the J end by 4 bases, with 26 bases between. This CDR3 is CASSNHLALGDLAYGYTF. The CDR3 DNA sequence: TGTGCCAGCAGCAACCACCTGGCCCTAGGCGACCTAGCCTATGGCTACACCTTC.

This clone occurred many times. The chain uses TRBV20-1 and TRBJ2-1; the D call may be TRBD1 or TRBD2 (6 bases each). V was clipped by 3 bases and J by 2 bases, with 17 bases between them. The germline V gene has CDR1 DFQATT and CDR2 SNEGSKA (reference sequence). This CDR3 contains 16 residues. CDR3 sequence reads: CSASLLGGHPYNEQFF. DNA of the CDR3: TGCAGTGCTAGCCTCCTGGGGGGACACCCCTACAATGAGCAGTTCTTC.

As concerns this clone: Being one base from a much bigger clone, this may be a read error. The sample has other DNA sequences that encode this CDR3 too. The chain has TRBV7-3 and TRBJ2-3, with TRBD2 as a possible D gene (5 bases). Germline V CDR1 and CDR2: SGHTA, FQGTGA. The CDR3 contains 13 residues. V was cut by 4 bases and J by 8 bases, with 13 bases left in between. The chain's CDR3 is CASSSPGLVTQYF. DNA for the CDR3: TGTGCCAGCAGCTCACCGGGATTGGTTACGCAGTATTTT.

This clone was counted a few times. Lacking the conserved final phenylalanine or tryptophan, this CDR3 likely reflects a read error. The J gene is TRBJ1-5, the V gene TRBV7-9; 11 nucleotides line up with TRBD1. The CDR3 covers 15 residues. CDR1 is SEHNR and CDR2 is FQNEAQ in the germline V gene (reference sequence). J lost 6 bases, V lost 8 bases, and 9 bases had no gene match. The CDR3 nucleotides read TGTGCCAGCTCCGGGTCCGGGACAGGGGGTCAGCCCCAGCATCTT. Translating it yields CASSGSGTGGQPQHL.

The CDR3 sequence is CASSLDRGFSGNTEAFF. The DNA of the CDR3 is TGTGCCAGCAGCCTCGACAGGGGATTTTCAGGAAACACTGAAGCTTTCTTT. This chain connects TRBV11-2 to TRBJ1-1; 8 bases agree with TRBD1. V was clipped by 5 bases and J by 2 bases; unmatched bases: 13. This CDR3 comprises 17 residues. Per germline, CDR1 SGHAT and CDR2 FQNNGV.

The V and J genes are TRBV11-1 and TRBJ2-7; the D gene is possibly TRBD2 (5 bases). The CDR3 is 18 residues long. Germline V lookup: CDR1 SGHAT, CDR2 FQDESV (reference sequence). Trimming removed 3 bases at V and 3 bases at J, with 24 bases between. CDR3 residues: CASSFGEISPRKVYEQYF. For the CDR3, the DNA is TGTGCCAGCAGCTTCGGGGAGATTAGCCCTAGGAAGGTCTACGAGCAGTACTTC. Full variable domain (rest looked up from reference TRBV11-1 and TRBJ2-7): EAEVAQSPRYKITEKSQAVAFWCDPISGHATLYWYRQILGQGPELLVQFQDESVVDDSQLPKDRFSAERLKGVDSTLKIQPAELGDSAMYLCASSFGEISPRKVYEQYFGPGTRLTVT.

This clone is labeled medium-sized (0.01 to 0.1%). The chain joins TRBV6-2 or TRBV6-3 to TRBJ2-7, with 8 bases identical to TRBD2. This CDR3 is built from 14 residues. Germline V gene lookup returns CDR1 MNHEY and CDR2 SVGEGT. V dropped 2 bases and J dropped 3; count of bases not matched to a gene: 3. The CDR3 DNA is TGTGCCAGCAGTTACACGGGACTAGTCTACGAGCAGTACTTC. Its protein product is CASSYTGLVYEQYF.

This sequence joins TRBV7-2 and TRBJ2-7; 7 bases match TRBD1. Unmatched junction bases numbered 2, after V lost 1 base and J lost 2 bases. This CDR3 contains 14 residues. The germline V gene has CDR1 SGHTA and CDR2 FQGNSA. CDR3 nucleotide sequence: TGTGCCAGCAGCTTAGGGACAGGAACCTACGAGCAGTACTTC. This codes for CASSLGTGTYEQYF.

Note on this clone: A much larger clone lies one base from this, so it may be a read error. The V gene is TRBV7-2, the J gene TRBJ2-5; D possibly corresponds to TRBD1 (6 bases). Germline CDR1 SGHTA, CDR2 FQGNSA. The CDR3 is 14 residues long. In DNA, the CDR3 is TGTGCCAGCAGCTCGAGGTCAGGGGCAGAGACCCTGTACTTC. It specifies CASSSRSGAETLYF. Looking up the rest from reference TRBV7-2 and TRBJ2-5 gives the full variable domain: GAGVSQSPSNKVTEKGKDVELRCDPISGHTALYWYRQSLGQGLEFLIYFQGNSAPDKSGLPSDRFSAERTGGSVSTLTIQRTQQEDSAVYLCASSSRSGAETLYFGPGTRLLVL.

The table lists this clone with a few counts. The chain employs TRBV5-4 and TRBJ2-2; tentative D call: TRBD2 (7 bases). This CDR3 is 15 amino acids long. Germline V CDR1 and CDR2: SGHNT, YYREEE (reference sequence). V gave up 0 bases and J gave up 6 bases, with 12 bases separating them. CDR3 coding DNA: TGTGCCAGCAGCTTGGAAAGGGGGAGGGCCGGGGAGCTGTTTTTT. This translates into CASSLERGRAGELFF.

This clone came up once. Germline is not matched at one junction end, which may reflect a read error. The chain joins TRBV5-1 to TRBJ1-1; the D gene is possibly TRBD1 (6 bases). CDR1 and CDR2 from the germline V gene are SGHRS and YFSETQ. The CDR3 is 15 amino acids. The CDR3 DNA follows: TGCGCCAGCAGCTTGGGGACAGTCAGTAACACTGAAGCCTTCTTT. It translates to CASSLGTVSNTEAFF.

Ten or more counts support this clone. The chain carries TRBV9 and TRBJ2-7, with D possibly being TRBD2 (6 bases). The ends were cut back, 5 bases at V and 1 base at J, with 13 bases in the middle. The CDR3 sequence is 14 residues long. From germline, CDR1 is SGDLS and CDR2 YYNGEE. CDR3 residues: CASSPRGKSYEQYF. CDR3 coding DNA: TGTGCCAGCAGTCCTCGCGGGAAATCCTACGAGCAGTACTTC.

Ten or more counts support this clone. The V gene is TRBV7-8, the J gene TRBJ1-6; D possibly corresponds to TRBD1 (6 bases). The CDR3 has 17 residues. Germline V gene lookup returns CDR1 SGHVS and CDR2 FQNEAQ. V dropped 1 base and J dropped 1 base, with 11 bases sitting between them. The CDR3 spells CASSLVGGGSYNSPLHF. Written as DNA, the CDR3 is TGTGCCAGCAGCTTAGTCGGGGGCGGATCCTATAATTCACCCCTCCACTTT. Filled out from reference TRBV7-8 and TRBJ1-6, the complete variable domain reads GAGVSQSPRYKVAKRGQDVALRCDPISGHVSLFWYQQALGQGPEFLTYFQNEAQLDKSGLPSDRFFAERPEGSVSTLKIQRTQQEDSAVYLCASSLVGGGSYNSPLHFGNGTRLTVT.

This clone is deemed medium-sized. The V and J genes are TRBV2 and TRBJ1-2; D possibly corresponds to TRBD1 (5 bases). V was trimmed by 11 bases and J by 7 bases, leaving 14 bases between them. Germline V gives CDR1 SNHLY, CDR2 FYNNEI. The CDR3 length is 11 residues. CDR3: CAVGTARGYTF. The CDR3 DNA is TGTGCCGTAGGGACGGCCCGTGGCTACACCTTC.